This passage covers 12 T cell receptor beta chains from one sample sequenced in a study of T-cell memory formation after mild COVID-19. From the 5' RACE reads, TCRdb called clonotypes with MiXCR, one entry per CDR3 protein. The sample shows 140,000 or so distinct CDR3 sequences, 14% of them seen only once. The sample consisted of PBMCs or a T cell subset sorted from them (not recorded which). All receptors come from an adult woman who had mild COVID-19 (a few samples of this study predate the infection). Cell type and time point are not known.

The chain recombines TRBV15 with TRBJ1-6; D remains unclear. The ends were cut back, 4 bases at V and 7 bases at J, with 5 bases in the middle. The CDR3 totals 12 residues. Germline V CDR1 and CDR2: LNHNV, YYDKDF (reference sequence). The CDR3 region has the DNA TGTGCCACCAGCACTCTAAATTCACCCCTCCACTTT. It is translated as CATSTLNSPLHF.

This clonotype was picked up a small number of times. The chain recombines TRBV30 with TRBJ2-2, with D tentatively TRBD1 (5 bases). Germline CDR1 reads GTSNPN; CDR2 reads SVGIG (reference sequence). CDR3 length: 14 amino acids. Trimming cost V 4 bases and J 5 bases, with 14 bases left between them. For the CDR3, the DNA is TGTGCCTGGACCCAGGGCAGAAGAACCGGGGAGCTGTTTTTT. Amino acids: CAWTQGRRTGELFF.

This clonotype showed up many times. The V gene is TRBV6-5, the J gene TRBJ2-3; D gene uncertain. V shed 0 bases and J shed 2 bases, with 15 bases lying between them. The CDR3 extends over 17 amino acids. CDR1 is MNHEY, CDR2 SVGAGI, per germline. CDR3 sequence reads: CASSYSSFGGTTDTQYF. In DNA form, the CDR3 reads TGTGCCAGCAGTTACTCGAGTTTTGGCGGAACCACAGATACGCAGTATTTT.

This chain's CDR3 is CASSGSLAGGRNEQFF. The CDR3 bases are TGTGCCAGCAGTGGTAGTTTAGCGGGGGGTAGGAATGAGCAGTTCTTC. The chain couples TRBV2 to TRBJ2-1; 10 bases line up with TRBD2. The CDR3 extends over 16 amino acids. Trimming at V came to 4 bases and at J to 7 bases, leaving 10 bases not matched to a gene. Germline CDR1 reads SNHLY; CDR2 reads FYNNEI.

This clonotype was detected only a few times. The rearrangement joins TRBV7-8 to TRBJ1-6; D is ambiguous. CDR3 length: 11 residues. Trimming removed 3 bases at V and 8 bases at J, with 2 bases between. Germline assignment: CDR1 SGHVS and CDR2 FQNEAQ. As DNA, the CDR3 is TGTGCCAGCAGCTTCGATTCACCCCTCCACTTT. Its protein product is CASSFDSPLHF.

This clonotype was seen only a few times. The chain carries TRBV5-1 and TRBJ2-1, with TRBD1 identical over 7 bases. J lost 4 bases, V lost 1 base, and 8 bases had no gene match. The germline V gene has CDR1 SGHRS and CDR2 YFSETQ. This CDR3 is 16 amino acids long. The CDR3 reads CASSLYGQGEYNEQFF. CDR3 DNA sequence: TGCGCCAGCAGCTTGTATGGCCAGGGGGAATACAATGAGCAGTTCTTC.

This chain links TRBV7-9 with TRBJ1-2, with 11 positions matching TRBD1. The CDR3 is 14 residues long. Germline trimming cut 5 bases from V and 6 bases from J; bases unmatched to any gene: 5. Germline V lookup: CDR1 SEHNR, CDR2 FQNEAQ (reference sequence). The CDR3 nucleotides are TGTGCCAGCAGCCCCGGACAGGGGGCACATGGCTACACCTTC. Protein sequence: CASSPGQGAHGYTF.

This clonotype was counted at least ten times. The chain carries TRBV12-3 or TRBV12-4 and TRBJ2-1, with D perhaps TRBD2 (6 bases). The germline V and J ends were trimmed by 3 bases and 5 bases, with 32 bases remaining between them. The CDR3 has 21 residues. Written as DNA, the CDR3 is TGTGCCAGCAGTTTTATGTCCCTTGTCAGTGCGGGGACGATGGTGGACAATGAGCAGTTCTTC. It translates to CASSFMSLVSAGTMVDNEQFF.

This clonotype came up a few times. V is TRBV20-1 and J is TRBJ2-7, with TRBD1 matching over 8 bases. The CDR3 loop spans 14 amino acids. Germline V gene data show CDR1 as DFQATT and CDR2 as SNEGSKA (reference sequence). J was trimmed by 2 bases and V by 0 bases; bases with no gene match: 3. For the CDR3, the DNA is TGCAGTGCTAGAGATCAGGGGGCTACCTACGAGCAGTACTTC. Translated, it gives CSARDQGATYEQYF.

The J gene is TRBJ1-1, the V gene TRBV20-1; 7 nucleotides agree with TRBD1. This CDR3 is 13 amino acids long. Germline CDR1 and CDR2: DFQATT and SNEGSKA (reference sequence). After removal of 3 bases from V and 11 bases from J, the junction contained 12 bases not matched to a gene. The CDR3 region has the DNA TGCAGTGCTAGCGATGGACAGGAGTCAATGGCTTTCTTT. Translated: CSASDGQESMAFF.

The chain links TRBV9 to TRBJ2-7; the D gene could be TRBD1 or TRBD2 (5 bases each). V lost 4 bases to trimming and J lost 6 bases, with 8 bases between them. The CDR3 consists of 11 residues. CDR1 and CDR2 from the germline V gene are SGDLS and YYNGEE. Here the CDR3 reads CASSRGGEQYF. The CDR3 DNA reads as TGTGCCAGCAGCCGGGGCGGCGAGCAGTACTTC.

This clonotype was picked up a small number of times. V and J are TRBV7-9 and TRBJ2-2; 9 bases fit TRBD1. V lost 5 bases, J lost 4 bases, and 8 bases stayed unmatched. The CDR3 is made up of 16 amino acids. CDR1 SEHNR and CDR2 FQNEAQ come from the germline V gene (reference sequence). CDR3 coding DNA: TGTGCCAGCAGCCATACCGGGACAGGGTTCACCGGGGAGCTGTTTTTT. It encodes CASSHTGTGFTGELFF. The complete variable domain, with remaining parts taken from reference TRBV7-9 and TRBJ2-2, reads DTGVSQNPRHKITKRGQNVTFRCDPISEHNRLYWYRQTLGQGPEFLTYFQNEAQLEKSRLLSDRFSAERPKGSFSTLEIQRTEQGDSAMYLCASSHTGTGFTGELFFGEGSRLTVL.